This TCR beta chain was obtained from a study of metastatic and nonmetastatic thyroid tumors. Study-level background: Patients with malignant and benign thyroid disease provided blood and tumor or nodule tissue, whose repertoires were compared.

As processed by the authors: The authors used CDR3 differences across clinicopathological groups to build a distant-metastasis classifier for papillary thyroid cancer. TCRdb redid the clone calls on the PCR reads using MiXCR. These V and J calls rely on TCRdb rather than the paper's analysis. The sample carries about 6,900 clones, roughly 27% recorded once. The CDR3 contains 12 residues. Germline V gene data show CDR1 as DFQATT and CDR2 as SNEGSKA (reference sequence). All patients reached thyroid surgery having received no treatment beforehand. General study points: Reports indicated that malignant thyroid tumors showed significantly higher TCR beta diversity than benign nodules did, in blood and tumor.

A remark on this clone: Its antigen is unidentified.

The sequence derives from a male donor with papillary thyroid cancer or a benign thyroid nodule (not recorded which). Some clones in this sample may be carry-over from other donors' samples. Material: adjacent normal tissue. J is TRBJ2-5 and V is TRBV20-1, with 8 positions matching TRBD2. The CDR3 DNA follows: TGCACCGAACTAGCGGCCGGGGAGACCCAGTACTTC. It translates to CTELAAGETQYF.